Below, 19 T cell receptor beta chains from the same sample are listed, as sequenced in a study of T cells expressing NK-cell markers. TCRdb re-called the 5' RACE reads and shows each CDR3 protein once, DNA omitted. The sample totals 400,000 to 550,000 distinct CDR3 sequences. The material sequenced was blood T cells: a sorted CD56 or NKG2C T cell subset, CD4+ or CD8+ T cells, or bulk PBMC T cells (not recorded which). Receptors originate from a woman between 18 and 70 years old in good health.

The chain combines TRBV7-9 with TRBJ2-7; TCRdb reports TRBD1, a call that lacks DNA to check it against. The V gene's germline CDR1 is SEHNR and CDR2 FQNEAQ (reference sequence). This CDR3 spans 14 amino acids. The CDR3 region is CASSPSGGRGEQYF.

The genes are TRBV6-2 or TRBV6-3 and TRBJ2-1. Germline CDR1 reads MNHEY; CDR2 reads SVGEGT. The CDR3 contains 15 residues. The CDR3 sequence is CASSLIRGLHNEQFF.

This chain uses TRBV6-5 with TRBJ2-2. The germline V gene has CDR1 MNHEY and CDR2 SVGAGI. The CDR3 is made up of 15 amino acids. CDR3 sequence reads: CASSYSRLYTGELFF.

The genes are TRBV7-9 and TRBJ2-5. The CDR3 runs to 13 residues. Per germline, CDR1 SEHNR and CDR2 FQNEAQ (reference sequence). CDR3 sequence reads: CASRVAGVETQYF.

The gene calls are TRBV30 and TRBJ2-1; TCRdb picks TRBD2, but there is no DNA to check that call. Germline values: CDR1 GTSNPN, CDR2 SVGIG (reference sequence). The CDR3 is made up of 15 amino acids. The CDR3 protein is CAWSVGSGDYNEQFF.

The rearrangement joins TRBV14 to TRBJ2-3; TCRdb outputs TRBD2, but without DNA this stays unchecked. This CDR3 region has 16 residues. CDR1 is SGHDN, CDR2 FVKESK, per germline. This chain's CDR3 is CASSQFKREISDTQYF.

V usage is TRBV6-1 and J usage is TRBJ1-5; TCRdb's D call, TRBD1, is unchecked because there is no DNA. This CDR3 contains 15 residues. From germline, CDR1 is MNHNS and CDR2 SASEGT. The CDR3 is CASSVQGSSNQPQHF.

The chain joins TRBV13 to TRBJ2-7; absent DNA, TCRdb's TRBD1 call cannot be checked. The CDR3 runs 14 residues. CDR1 PRHDT and CDR2 FYEKMQ come from the germline V gene (reference sequence). CDR3 loop: CASSLGGQVFEQYF.

J is TRBJ2-2 and V is TRBV25-1. Per germline, CDR1 MGHDK and CDR2 SYGVNS. The CDR3 has 13 amino acids. CDR3 region: CASSELVTGELFF. The full variable domain, completed using reference TRBV25-1 and TRBJ2-2, is EADIYQTPRYLVIGTGKKITLECSQTMGHDKMYWYQQDPGMELHLIHYSYGVNSTEKGDLSSESTVSRIRTEHFPLTLESARPSHTSQYLCASSELVTGELFFGEGSRLTVL.

The rearrangement links TRBV11-2 to TRBJ1-6; TCRdb's D gene call, TRBD1, goes unchecked for lack of DNA. Germline assignment: CDR1 SGHAT and CDR2 FQNNGV. The CDR3 extends over 13 amino acids. The CDR3 loop reads CASSREVGSPLHF.

V usage is TRBV7-3 and J usage is TRBJ2-3; the TCRdb D gene call, TRBD1, has no DNA to confirm it. Looked up from germline, CDR1 is SGHTA and CDR2 is FQGTGA. The CDR3 totals 15 residues. The CDR3 sequence is CASSPTTRGTDTQYF.

The CDR3 sequence: CASTTLEGGNTEAFF. This chain uses TRBV27 with TRBJ1-1; as DNA is missing, the TRBD1 call by TCRdb cannot be tested. Per the germline V gene, CDR1 is MNHEY and CDR2 is SMNVEV (reference sequence). There are 15 residues in the CDR3.

The rearrangement links TRBV21-1 to TRBJ1-3; TCRdb outputs TRBD1, but without DNA this stays unchecked. TRBV21-1 is an annotated pseudogene. This CDR3 region has 20 residues. CDR3 sequence: CASSKDWGDLCENSGNTIYF.

V gene TRBV3-1 combines with J gene TRBJ1-6. The CDR3 has 17 residues. Germline CDR1 reads LGHDT; CDR2 reads YNNKEL (reference sequence). This CDR3 reads CASSQAGLSSYNSPLHF.

V gene TRBV11-2 combines with J gene TRBJ2-3; as DNA is missing, the TRBD1 call by TCRdb cannot be tested. The CDR3 is made up of 17 amino acids. CDR1 is SGHAT and CDR2 is FQNNGV in the germline V gene. CDR3: CASSPGVGGPDTDTQYF.

V is TRBV12-3 or TRBV12-4 and J is TRBJ2-1. The CDR3 sequence is 15 residues long. CDR3 protein: CASSLIRAYYNEQFF.

This chain joins TRBV27 and TRBJ1-5; the TRBD1 assignment by TCRdb is unverifiable without DNA. The CDR3 has 19 amino acids. Germline V gives CDR1 MNHEY, CDR2 SMNVEV (reference sequence). The CDR3 is CASRSGGTGGWSGNQPQHF.

This sequence joins TRBV27 and TRBJ2-5; TCRdb returns TRBD1, unconfirmable since there is no DNA. Germline loops: CDR1 MNHEY, CDR2 SMNVEV (reference sequence). The CDR3 covers 15 residues. CDR3 loop: CASSPSRGLGETQYF.

The chain combines TRBV5-1 with TRBJ2-1; TCRdb's D call, TRBD1, is unchecked because there is no DNA. The CDR3 sequence is 16 residues long. Looked up from germline, CDR1 is SGHRS and CDR2 is YFSETQ. This CDR3 is CASSPGQGASYNEQFF.